One and the same sample provided the 22 T cell receptor beta chains below, sequenced in a study of neoadjuvant nivolumab and ipilimumab in lung cancer (dated by TCRdb to 2018 to 2020). This specimen's time point label, interpreted: pretherapy, before neoadjuvant immune checkpoint inhibitors. The library was built by means of the immunoSEQ multiplex PCR assay. This immuneACCESS table, as held by TCRdb, lists in-frame sequences with V and J called but not all clones. Of the missing ones, under half trace to an unresolved V gene in checked studies; the others have no known cause. In this sample the table shows 15,000 to 20,000 clones, about 90% of which occur a single time. Jointly, the top ten make up about 2.1% of the sample. Sequenced here: peripheral blood, sampled before neoadjuvant nivolumab, alone or with ipilimumab. The receptors here all came from an adult with non-small cell lung cancer.

V gene TRBV7-9 combines with J gene TRBJ2-7; perhaps D is TRBD1 or TRBD2 (5 bases each). Germline loops: CDR1 SEHNR, CDR2 FQNEAQ (reference sequence). Deletions cut 5 bases from V and 3 bases from J, with 14 bases between. CDR3 length: 14 amino acids. Written as DNA, the CDR3 is TGTGCCAGCAGCCGGATGGGGGATAGCTACGAGCAGTACTTC. Its translation: CASSRMGDSYEQYF.

The chain has TRBV13 and TRBJ2-3; D gene ambiguous. The CDR3 extends over 12 amino acids. CDR1 and CDR2 (germline): PRHDT, FYEKMQ (reference sequence). V lost 8 bases and J 10 bases, leaving 16 bases between the germline ends. This chain's CDR3 is CASSLHSGAQYF. The CDR3 DNA sequence: TGTGCCAGCTCCTTGCATTCGGGCGCGCAGTATTTT.

This chain uses TRBV4-2 with TRBJ1-1, with 7 bases matching TRBD1. V shed 1 base and J 5 bases; nucleotides not matched to a gene: 4. Germline values: CDR1 LGHNA, CDR2 YNFKEQ. CDR3 size: 14 residues. The CDR3 here is CASSQVDRETEAFF. CDR3 nucleotides: TGTGCCAGCAGCCAAGTAGACAGGGAAACTGAAGCTTTCTTT.

This sequence joins TRBV11-1 and TRBJ2-1; TRBD2 matches at 9 bases. Looked up from germline, CDR1 is SGHAT and CDR2 is FQDESV (reference sequence). The length of the CDR3 is 16 residues. J gave up 3 bases and V 5 bases, and 8 bases lay outside the gene matches. The CDR3 DNA follows: TGTGCCAGCAGCCCACAAGGGACTAGCTTCTACAATGAGCAGTTCTTC. Translation: CASSPQGTSFYNEQFF. The variable domain in full, with the rest retrieved from reference TRBV11-1 and TRBJ2-1, is EAEVAQSPRYKITEKSQAVAFWCDPISGHATLYWYRQILGQGPELLVQFQDESVVDDSQLPKDRFSAERLKGVDSTLKIQPAELGDSAMYLCASSPQGTSFYNEQFFGPGTRLTVL.

The chain carries TRBV10-3 and TRBJ2-2; TRBD2 agrees at 11 bases. Unmatched junction bases numbered 5, after V lost 6 bases and J lost 5 bases. This CDR3 contains 15 residues. From germline, CDR1 is ENHRY and CDR2 SYGVKD. The CDR3 sequence is CAIRGLAGGTGELFF. The CDR3, as DNA: TGTGCCATCAGAGGCCTAGCGGGAGGAACCGGGGAGCTGTTTTTT.

In this sample, this clone turned up once. The chain has TRBV29-1 and TRBJ2-7; D tentatively fits TRBD1 or TRBD2 (5 bases each). V was pared by 7 bases and J by 6 bases, with 16 bases between. This CDR3 has 12 amino acids. Germline CDR1 is SQVTM and CDR2 is ANQGSEA. The CDR3 loop is CSAGTRNREQYF. CDR3 bases: TGCAGCGCGGGGACCCGTAATCGCGAGCAGTACTTC.

The chain has TRBV5-1 and TRBJ1-1; D remains unclear. CDR1 SGHRS and CDR2 YFSETQ come from the germline V gene. Trimming stripped 1 base from V and 4 bases from J, with 17 bases between. The CDR3 covers 16 residues. The CDR3 sequence: CASSLSPAGPGTEAFF. CDR3 sequence (DNA): TGCGCCAGCAGCTTGTCCCCTGCGGGCCCTGGCACTGAAGCTTTCTTT.

This clone was seen a single time. This sequence joins TRBV18 and TRBJ2-7; 7 bases fit TRBD1. Germline CDR1 KGHSH, CDR2 LQKENI. This CDR3 region has 13 residues. Losses at the gene ends were 3 bases for V and 9 bases for J; bases not matched to a gene: 8. This chain's CDR3 is CASSPSRQGGQYF. CDR3 sequence (DNA): TGTGCCAGCTCACCGAGTCGACAGGGCGGGCAGTACTTC.

This sequence joins TRBV29-1 and TRBJ2-3, with 10 bases that match TRBD2. The CDR3 is made up of 13 amino acids. The J segment lost 5 bases and the V segment lost 4 bases, leaving 3 bases of the junction unmatched. CDR1 and CDR2 from the germline V gene are SQVTM and ANQGSEA. DNA of the CDR3: TGCAGCGTTGCTCCTAGCGGGAGAGATACGCAGTATTTT. Translated: CSVAPSGRDTQYF.

The CDR3 DNA follows: TGTGCCAGCAGCTTAACAGGGCGCCTAGCGGGATTGGGCGAGCAGTACTTC. Protein: CASSLTGRLAGLGEQYF. The chain uses TRBV13 and TRBJ2-7, with 9 bases identical to TRBD2. The CDR3 runs to 17 residues. Looked up from germline, CDR1 is PRHDT and CDR2 is FYEKMQ (reference sequence). V lost 2 bases to trimming and J lost 6 bases; unmatched junction nucleotides: 14.

This chain connects TRBV5-1 to TRBJ2-1, with 9 bases aligning to TRBD2. This CDR3 contains 18 residues. In germline, CDR1 is SGHRS, CDR2 YFSETQ. V was clipped by 0 bases and J by 2 bases; unmatched bases: 9. The CDR3 is CASSLGLAEAVAYNEQFF. As DNA, the CDR3 is TGCGCCAGCAGCTTGGGACTAGCGGAGGCTGTGGCCTACAATGAGCAGTTCTTC.

This CDR3 reads CASRVGSGGFTEAFF. The DNA for the CDR3 is TGTGCCAGCAGAGTGGGGTCGGGGGGTTTCACTGAAGCTTTCTTT. This chain joins TRBV6-1 and TRBJ1-1; the D gene is possibly TRBD1 (5 bases). V lost 6 bases to trimming and J lost 4 bases, with 18 bases between them. CDR1 and CDR2 from the germline V gene are MNHNS and SASEGT. This CDR3 comprises 15 residues.

The chain couples TRBV30 to TRBJ1-1, with D uncertain. The CDR3 length is 13 residues. Germline loops: CDR1 GTSNPN, CDR2 SVGIG (reference sequence). The V end was cut by 0 bases, the J end by 1 base, with 6 bases between. In DNA, the CDR3 is TGTGCCTGGAGTGTATTGAAGAACACTGAAGCTTTCTTT. Its translation is CAWSVLKNTEAFF.

The chain combines TRBV11-1 with TRBJ2-1; tentatively, D is TRBD1 (6 bases). The ends were cut back, 1 base at V and 5 bases at J, with 12 bases in the middle. The CDR3 has 15 residues. Germline CDR1 SGHAT, CDR2 FQDESV (reference sequence). CDR3 amino acids: CASSLGGRFDNEQFF. CDR3 nucleotide sequence: TGTGCCAGCAGCTTAGGGGGGCGTTTCGACAATGAGCAGTTCTTC.

CDR3 in amino acids: CASSLDSGYYGYTF. The CDR3 DNA sequence: TGTGCCAGCAGCTTAGATTCTGGGTACTATGGCTACACCTTC. The V and J genes are TRBV11-2 and TRBJ1-2; D not certain. This CDR3 comprises 14 residues. V dropped 0 bases and J dropped 3 bases, with 8 bases sitting between them. The germline gives CDR1 SGHAT, CDR2 FQNNGV.

This rearrangement joins TRBV5-1 to TRBJ1-1; TRBD1 might be the D (6 bases). The CDR3 is 15 residues long. V shed 5 bases and J shed 0 bases, with 14 bases lying between them. The germline V gene encodes CDR1 SGHRS and CDR2 YFSETQ. CDR3 nucleotides: TGCGCCAGCAGGCGTCCCGGACAGATGAACACTGAAGCTTTCTTT. This codes for CASRRPGQMNTEAFF.

In this sample, this clone turned up once. V usage is TRBV4-3 and J usage is TRBJ2-3, with D perhaps TRBD2 (5 bases). Trimming stripped 4 bases from V and 4 bases from J, with 9 bases between. Germline CDR1 LGHNA, CDR2 YSLEER. The length of the CDR3 is 13 residues. As DNA, the CDR3 is TGCGCCAGCAGCCCGGACTTAGCAGATACGCAGTATTTT. It specifies CASSPDLADTQYF.

The rearrangement uses TRBV18 and TRBJ1-5; the match to TRBD1 covers 7 bases. The junction had 8 bases not matched to a gene; V was cut back by 3 bases and J by 6 bases. This CDR3 is 15 amino acids long. CDR1 and CDR2 (germline): KGHSH, LQKENI. The CDR3 is CASSPLRGPGQPQHF. Here the CDR3 DNA reads TGTGCCAGCTCACCCCTTAGGGGGCCGGGTCAGCCCCAGCATTTT.

The rearrangement uses TRBV19 and TRBJ2-7; 10 nucleotides line up with TRBD1. This CDR3 contains 17 residues. From germline, CDR1 is LNHDA and CDR2 SQIVND (reference sequence). J was trimmed by 3 bases and V by 3 bases; bases with no gene match: 11. The CDR3 region is CASSIDSTGGAGYEQYF. CDR3 DNA sequence: TGTGCCAGTAGTATTGACTCGACAGGGGGCGCAGGCTACGAGCAGTACTTC.

The genes are TRBV18 and TRBJ2-2, with 12 positions matching TRBD1. Germline lookup yields CDR1 KGHSH and CDR2 LQKENI. With 4 bases clipped from V and 0 bases from J, the junction kept 3 bases outside the gene matches. The CDR3 is 17 residues long. In nucleotides, the CDR3 is TGTGCCAGCTCACGCCGGGACAGGGGGCCGAACACCGGGGAGCTGTTTTTT. Translation gives CASSRRDRGPNTGELFF.

This clone occurred once. The chain carries TRBV7-9 and TRBJ2-6, with unresolved D. The length of the CDR3 is 18 residues. V lost 0 bases, J lost 0 bases, and 12 bases lay in between. Germline assignment: CDR1 SEHNR and CDR2 FQNEAQ (reference sequence). The CDR3 spells CASSLATPSFSGANVLTF. The CDR3 nucleotides are TGTGCCAGCAGCTTAGCGACCCCGTCTTTCTCTGGGGCCAACGTCCTGACTTTC.

CDR3 protein: CASSSGTENSGANVLTF. The CDR3 DNA reads TGTGCCAGCAGCTCCGGGACAGAGAACTCTGGGGCCAACGTCCTGACTTTC. The V call is TRBV5-4, the J call TRBJ2-6; TRBD1 matches at 7 bases. Unmatched junction bases numbered 6, after V lost 3 bases and J lost 0 bases. Germline V gene lookup returns CDR1 SGHNT and CDR2 YYREEE (reference sequence). CDR3 length: 17 amino acids.